This TCR beta chain stems from a study of cytomegalovirus exposure and HLA in healthy donors. Study background: Earlier, some 200 million T cells were analyzed, and about 100 million unique TCR beta sequences were found among them.

PCR primers comprised 60 Vbeta and 13 Jbeta primers. Clones were sequenced by immunoSEQ multiplex PCR, and TCRdb holds only the in-frame ones, with some missing. The sample gives roughly 80,000 clones, approximately 61% of which show up once; under 7.5% is in the top ten. The V end was cut by 0 bases, the J end by 8 bases, with 16 bases between. This CDR3 has 16 residues. Germline CDR1 and CDR2: MNHEY and SVGAGI. V is TRBV6-5 and J is TRBJ1-4, with D perhaps matching TRBD1 (5 bases). The sequencing input was PBMCs. This sequence was found in a woman in her fifties or sixties in good health and CMV-seropositive. This CDR3 reads CASSYSTSQGQEKLFF. As DNA, the CDR3 is TGTGCCAGCAGTTACTCGACCTCTCAGGGCCAAGAAAAACTGTTTTTT.